This is a list of T cell receptor beta chains from one sample in a study of OX40 agonist ivuxolimab in advanced cancers. Assay: immunoSEQ multiplex PCR; the TCRdb copy retains only in-frame clones and omits some. In the table there are approximately 69,000 clones, around 84% of which are singletons. The sequenced sample was CD4+ or CD8+ T cells sorted from blood, obtained in a trial of the OX40 agonist ivuxolimab. Every receptor here comes from an adult with an advanced solid tumor such as melanoma, head and neck, liver or kidney cancer. CDR3s include the opening cysteine and the closing phenylalanine or tryptophan. A D gene is named only where the DNA matches it firmly. A clone size is listed for some rows: how often the clone was seen (once, few, many), or a class if it is expanded.

V gene	clone size	CDR3 length	D gene	J gene	CDR3 DNA	CDR3 protein
TRBV19	NA	14	NA	TRBJ1-3	TGTGCCAGTAGCATAGACTACTCTGGAAACACCATATATTTT	CASSIDYSGNTIYF
TRBV5-1	NA	15	TRBD1	TRBJ1-1	TGCGCCAGCAGCTTGGCTCAGGGGGCCGGTACTGAAGCTTTCTTT	CASSLAQGAGTEAFF
TRBV5-1	NA	14	TRBD1	TRBJ1-5	TGCGCCAGCAGCATGACAGGGGGGGATCAGCCCCAGCATTTT	CASSMTGGDQPQHF
TRBV10-1	NA	15	NA	TRBJ2-7	TGCGCCAGCAGTGAACAAGCGGGCGGGTCCTACGAGCAGTACTTC	CASSEQAGGSYEQYF
TRBV6-5	NA	13	TRBD1	TRBJ1-1	TGTGCCAGCAGTGGGGACAGGATCACTGAAGCTTTCTTT	CASSGDRITEAFF
TRBV6-1	NA	12	NA	TRBJ1-5	TGTGCCAGCAGTACGAGCAATCAGCCCCAGCATTTT	CASSTSNQPQHF
TRBV7-9	NA	13	NA	TRBJ1-1	TGTGCCAGCAGCCGGGTGGGGGACACTGAAGCTTTCTTT	CASSRVGDTEAFF
TRBV7-2	NA	14	NA	TRBJ2-7	TGTGCCAGCAGCTTCCGCCAGGCTTCCTACGAGCAGTACTTC	CASSFRQASYEQYF
TRBV9	NA	14	TRBD2	TRBJ2-1	TGTGCCAGCACCCCCGGGGGACTAGTCAATGAGCAGTTCTTC	CASTPGGLVNEQFF
TRBV20-1	NA	11	TRBD1	TRBJ2-7	TGCAGTGTTCATACAGGGGAGAAGCAGTACTTC	CSVHTGEKQYF
TRBV5-1	NA	15	NA	TRBJ2-5	TGCGCCAGCAGCTTGGAAGCAGGGTGGCAAGAGACCCAGTACTTC	CASSLEAGWQETQYF
TRBV25-1	NA	16	NA	TRBJ1-2	TGTGCCAGCAGTGGGTATGGAACAGGGCTCTGGGATGGCTACACCTTC	CASSGYGTGLWDGYTF
TRBV7-2	NA	13	NA	TRBJ1-3	TGTGCCAGCAGCTTTTCGCCTGGAAACACCATATATTTT	CASSFSPGNTIYF
TRBV7-9	NA	11	NA	TRBJ1-2	TGTGCCAGCAGCTTAGAGTCAAGGACCATATTC	CASSLESRTIF
TRBV7-2	NA	16	TRBD1	TRBJ1-5	TGTGCCAGCAGCCCGGGGGGGACAGGGAGAAATCAGCCCCAGCATTTT	CASSPGGTGRNQPQHF
TRBV7-8	NA	13	NA	TRBJ1-1	TGTGCCAGCAGCTTCGGAGGTAACACTGAAGCTTTCTTT	CASSFGGNTEAFF
TRBV5-6	NA	14	NA	TRBJ1-3	TGTGCCAGCAGCTTGGTGGGGGGGCGCAACACCATATATTTT	CASSLVGGRNTIYF
TRBV29-1	NA	13	NA	TRBJ2-5	TGCAGCTCTCTGGGGGGAGGACAAGAGACCCAGTACTTC	CSSLGGGQETQYF
TRBV4-2	NA	15	NA	TRBJ1-2	TGTGCCAGCAGCCGAGAATTGACAGTCCTCTATGGCTACACCTTC	CASSRELTVLYGYTF
TRBV7-9	few	14	NA	TRBJ2-1	TGTGCCACCCTCTCCGGACGGTCATACAATGAGCAGTTCTTC	CATLSGRSYNEQFF
TRBV10-3	NA	13	NA	TRBJ1-2	TGTGCCATCAGTGTGAGGGCGTACTATGGCTACACCTTC	CAISVRAYYGYTF
TRBV7-9	NA	15	NA	TRBJ2-7	TGTGCCAGCAGCTTTCCTACAACGGGGCGGTACGAGCAGTACTTC	CASSFPTTGRYEQYF
TRBV7-2	NA	17	TRBD2	TRBJ2-7	TGTGCCAGCAGCTTAGCGGCCAGCGGGGGGAGGCCCTACGAGCAGTACTTC	CASSLAASGGRPYEQYF
TRBV19	NA	17	NA	TRBJ2-4	TGTGCCAGTAGTGTCTACCCCGGGACCTTAGCCAAAAACATTCAGTACTTC	CASSVYPGTLAKNIQYF
TRBV18	NA	15	TRBD1	TRBJ2-5	TGTGCCAGCTCACCGGGACAGGGGGTCGGCTGGACCCAGTACTTC	CASSPGQGVGWTQYF
TRBV21-1	few	15	NA	TRBJ2-5	TGTGCCAGCAGCATATCCAGGGTCAACCAAGAGACCCAGTACTTC	CASSISRVNQETQYF
TRBV11-2	NA	15	TRBD1	TRBJ1-6	TGTGCCAGCAGCCTGAGGAACAGGGGAAATTCACCCCTCCACTTT	CASSLRNRGNSPLHF
TRBV14	NA	15	NA	TRBJ2-3	TGTGCCAGCAGCGAACAGGCCACGGGAGCAGATACGCAGTATTTT	CASSEQATGADTQYF
TRBV7-8	few	14	NA	TRBJ2-1	TGTGCCAGCAGCTTAGCGACGCTAGCCAATGAGCAGTTCTTC	CASSLATLANEQFF
TRBV27	NA	15	TRBD1	TRBJ1-2	TGTGCCAGCAGTTTTATAGACAGGGCTAACTATGGCTACACCTTC	CASSFIDRANYGYTF
TRBV6-5	NA	12	NA	TRBJ2-1	TGTGCCAGCAGCCCCTCGGACAATGAGCAGTTCTTC	CASSPSDNEQFF
TRBV7-2	NA	15	TRBD2	TRBJ2-1	TGTGCCAGCAGCTTTAGCGGGGGGGCCAGAAATGAGCAGTTCTTC	CASSFSGGARNEQFF
TRBV7-2	few	13	NA	TRBJ2-7	TGTGCCAGCAGCCACCACCTCTCCTACGAGCAGTACTTC	CASSHHLSYEQYF
TRBV10-1	NA	14	NA	TRBJ2-5	TGCGCCAGCAGTGAGTCGCCTAGCGAAGAGACCCAGTACTTC	CASSESPSEETQYF
TRBV7-9	NA	12	NA	TRBJ1-2	TGTGCCAGCAGCTTAGCTGGCTATGGCTACACCTTC	CASSLAGYGYTF
TRBV19	NA	14	NA	TRBJ2-2	TGTACCAGTAGCAGACAGTCGAACACCGGGGAGCTGTTTTTT	CTSSRQSNTGELFF
TRBV19	NA	17	NA	TRBJ2-2	TGTGCCAGTACCCACGCGGGTATCAGCGCGAACACCGGGGAGCTGTTTTTT	CASTHAGISANTGELFF
TRBV6-5	NA	14	NA	TRBJ2-1	TGTGCCAGCAGATCCCTAGTACGACGGGATGAGCAGTTCTTC	CASRSLVRRDEQFF
TRBV25-1	few	13	NA	TRBJ1-1	TGTGCCACCATGGCCCTCACAAACACTGAAGCTTTCTTT	CATMALTNTEAFF
TRBV29-1	NA	12	NA	TRBJ2-5	TGCAGCGTGGGGGGACACGGCGAGACCCAGTACTTC	CSVGGHGETQYF
TRBV19	NA	15	NA	TRBJ1-4	TGTGCCAGTAGTATAAGGGGGAAGACGATGGAAAAACTGTTTTTT	CASSIRGKTMEKLFF